One and the same sample provided the 27 T cell receptor beta chains below, sequenced in a study of T cells in localized non-small cell lung cancer. Using immunoSEQ multiplex PCR, the repertoire was profiled, and TCRdb retains in-frame clones only, with some absent. The table records over a thousand clones, roughly 25% of them present only once. The starting material was lung tumor tissue, obtained before any cancer treatment. These receptors originate from a man aged 40 to 69 with stage I squamous cell lung carcinoma.

This sequence joins TRBV11-3 and TRBJ2-7, with 8 nucleotides matching TRBD1. V was pared by 3 bases and J by 5 bases, with 15 bases of the junction left unmatched. This CDR3 spans 17 amino acids. Germline V lookup: CDR1 SGHNT, CDR2 YENEEA. In DNA form, the CDR3 reads TGTGCCAGCAGCTTGCTCCTTGCGGGGACAGGCGGTAACGAGCAGTACTTC. Amino acid sequence: CASSLLLAGTGGNEQYF.

This clone turned up a few times. The V and J genes are TRBV12-5 and TRBJ2-1; the D is unclear. The ends were cut back, 1 base at V and 9 bases at J, with 7 bases in the middle. Germline CDR1 LGHNT, CDR2 FRNRAP. This CDR3 spans 12 amino acids. The CDR3 spells CASGLEVSEQFF. The CDR3 DNA sequence: TGTGCTAGTGGTTTGGAAGTTAGTGAGCAGTTCTTC.

This clone was counted between two and nine times. The V and J genes are TRBV28 and TRBJ2-7, with TRBD2 matching 13 bases. This CDR3 spans 22 amino acids. The junction had 26 bases not matched to a gene; V was cut back by 5 bases and J by 4 bases. Per germline, CDR1 MDHEN and CDR2 SYDVKM. The CDR3, as DNA: TGTGCCAGCAGTCCAGGAGGGGGGGAACTAGCGGGAGGGCCCGAAGGGCGTTACGAGCAGTACTTC. This sequence encodes CASSPGGGELAGGPEGRYEQYF.

This clone counts as large. V and J are TRBV28 and TRBJ1-2; the D is unclear. The CDR3 totals 13 residues. Germline-derived CDR1 and CDR2 are MDHEN and SYDVKM. The germline V and J ends were trimmed by 3 bases and 6 bases, with 11 bases remaining between them. The DNA of the CDR3 is TGTGCCAGCAGTTTTGGGGTGGTGGATGGCTACACCTTC. Translating it yields CASSFGVVDGYTF.

This clone was observed a few times. This chain uses TRBV6-8 with TRBJ2-7; D is undetermined. The CDR3 covers 17 residues. V was cut by 4 bases and J by 6 bases, with 25 bases left in between. The V gene's germline CDR1 is MNHGY and CDR2 SAAAGT. DNA of the CDR3: TGTGCCAGCAGTTCTCATTTCAAGGGCGGCCGTCTGTCCGAGCAGTACTTC. Its translation: CASSSHFKGGRLSEQYF.

This clone was picked up a small number of times. This chain uses TRBV28 with TRBJ2-3, with TRBD2 identical over 12 bases. Germline loops: CDR1 MDHEN, CDR2 SYDVKM. V shed 7 bases, J shed 5 bases, and the junction held 7 bases outside the gene matches. The CDR3 has 15 residues. The CDR3 here is CASKGLAGGEDTQYF. The CDR3 DNA reads as TGTGCCAGCAAGGGGCTAGCGGGAGGGGAAGATACGCAGTATTTT.

This clone was seen a handful of times. This chain links TRBV19 with TRBJ1-4; tentative D call: TRBD1 (5 bases). This CDR3 contains 14 residues. Germline CDR1 LNHDA, CDR2 SQIVND (reference sequence). Trimming shortened V by 1 base and J by 4 bases, and 7 bases separated the two germline ends. CDR3 region: CASSIGQSNEKLFF. Here the CDR3 DNA reads TGTGCCAGTAGTATAGGACAGAGTAATGAAAAACTGTTTTTT.

This clone came up a few times. The V gene is TRBV11-3, the J gene TRBJ2-1, with D perhaps matching TRBD1 or TRBD2 (5 bases each). This CDR3 is built from 15 residues. Trimming left V 3 bases short and J 2 bases short, with 11 bases between. Germline V lookup: CDR1 SGHNT, CDR2 YENEEA. The CDR3 sequence: CASSLWGSPYNEQFF. In nucleotides, the CDR3 is TGTGCCAGCAGCTTGTGGGGGAGTCCCTACAATGAGCAGTTCTTC.

V and J are TRBV19 and TRBJ1-4; D not certain. CDR3 length: 15 residues. Trimming took 1 base from V and 0 from J, leaving 6 bases between them. Looked up from germline, CDR1 is LNHDA and CDR2 is SQIVND (reference sequence). CDR3 amino acids: CASSIGIATNEKLFF. DNA for the CDR3: TGTGCCAGTAGTATAGGGATTGCAACTAATGAAAAACTGTTTTTT.

There are a few counts of this clone. This chain uses TRBV9 with TRBJ1-2; D call uncertain. The germline V gene encodes CDR1 SGDLS and CDR2 YYNGEE. V lost 5 bases, J lost 2 bases, and 13 bases lay in between. The CDR3 runs to 14 residues. The CDR3 DNA reads as TGTGCCAGCAGTGAGGCCCGAGGGAACTATGGCTACACCTTC. Its protein product is CASSEARGNYGYTF.

The J gene is TRBJ2-3, the V gene TRBV15; 7 bases line up with TRBD1. The V gene end was trimmed by 4 bases and the J gene end by 1 base; junction bases not matched to a gene: 5. Germline loops: CDR1 LNHNV, CDR2 YYDKDF (reference sequence). This CDR3 is built from 15 residues. CDR3 amino acids: CATSTDRAGTDTQYF. The CDR3, as DNA: TGTGCCACCAGCACAGACAGGGCGGGCACAGATACGCAGTATTTT.

CDR3 nucleotide sequence: TGTGCCAGCAGCTTATATACCTCGAACACCGGGGAGCTGTTTTTT. As protein: CASSLYTSNTGELFF. This chain connects TRBV11-3 to TRBJ2-2, with unresolved D. The germline CDR1 and CDR2 sequences are SGHNT and YENEEA. The CDR3 has 15 residues. Trimming pared 2 bases from V and 0 bases from J, leaving 7 bases between.

In its sample, this clone was seen a few times. The chain recombines TRBV11-3 with TRBJ1-3, with D possibly matching TRBD1 (6 bases). The CDR3 is made up of 16 amino acids. Germline CDR1 and CDR2: SGHNT and YENEEA. Trimming removed 5 bases at V and 0 bases at J, with 14 bases between. Here the CDR3 reads CASSVGQMISGNTIYF. Here the CDR3 DNA reads TGTGCCAGCAGCGTAGGACAGATGATCTCTGGAAACACCATATATTTT.

This clone has just one count. This sequence joins TRBV12-5 and TRBJ2-1; 8 positions agree with TRBD1. V shed 6 bases, J shed 12 bases, and the junction held 4 bases outside the gene matches. The CDR3 length is 11 residues. The germline CDR1 and CDR2 sequences are LGHNT and FRNRAP. The CDR3 DNA sequence: TGTGCTAGTGGCCGGGGACAGGCGCAGTTCTTC. It specifies CASGRGQAQFF.

This clone has only a few counts. The rearrangement joins TRBV30 to TRBJ2-1, with D unresolved. This CDR3 is 15 amino acids long. Germline-derived CDR1 and CDR2 are GTSNPN and SVGIG (reference sequence). Trimming removed 0 bases at V and 5 bases at J, with 14 bases between. The CDR3 DNA sequence: TGTGCCTGGAGTGTAATCCTACTAACCCACAATGAGCAGTTCTTC. Protein product: CAWSVILLTHNEQFF.

This sequence joins TRBV5-1 and TRBJ2-1; 8 positions match TRBD1. Trimming took 4 bases from V and 9 from J; bases not matched to a gene: 12. CDR3 length: 15 amino acids. Germline lookup yields CDR1 SGHRS and CDR2 YFSETQ. The CDR3 is CASSDGVQGVSEQFF. The CDR3 DNA reads TGCGCCAGCAGCGATGGGGTACAGGGGGTCAGTGAGCAGTTCTTC.

This clone was found a few times. The chain combines TRBV6-8 with TRBJ1-5, with D maybe TRBD1 (5 bases). Germline V gives CDR1 MNHGY, CDR2 SAAAGT. Trimming left V 5 bases short and J 1 base short, with 9 bases between. The CDR3 runs to 14 residues. CDR3 in DNA: TGTGCCAGCAGTGGTCGGGACAGCAATCAGCCCCAGCATTTT. It codes for CASSGRDSNQPQHF.

The chain has TRBV29-1 and TRBJ2-4, with 8 bases lining up with TRBD1. Germline CDR1 is SQVTM and CDR2 is ANQGSEA. J gave up 7 bases and V 5 bases, and 4 bases lay outside the gene matches. CDR3 size: 12 residues. In DNA form, the CDR3 reads TGCAGCGTTAGCGGACAGGGTAACATTCAGTACTTC. This gives the protein CSVSGQGNIQYF.

The rearrangement uses TRBV9 and TRBJ2-2; 8 bases match TRBD2. J was trimmed by 0 bases and V by 8 bases; bases with no gene match: 6. Germline CDR1 reads SGDLS; CDR2 reads YYNGEE. CDR3 length: 15 amino acids. The CDR3 spells CARSIAGTNTGELFF. The CDR3 nucleotides read TGTGCCAGGTCTATAGCGGGGACGAACACCGGGGAGCTGTTTTTT.

The chain has TRBV19 and TRBJ1-1, with D uncertain. The CDR3 covers 13 residues. Trimming took off 3 bases at V and 6 bases at J, with 11 bases between the two ends. CDR1 is LNHDA and CDR2 is SQIVND in the germline V gene (reference sequence). The CDR3 loop is CASSIPRSPEAFF. The CDR3 nucleotides read TGTGCCAGTAGTATTCCCAGGTCCCCTGAAGCTTTCTTT.

The chain couples TRBV11-3 to TRBJ2-3, with D perhaps matching TRBD1 (6 bases). The germline CDR1 and CDR2 sequences are SGHNT and YENEEA. The CDR3 is 14 amino acids. Deletions cut 5 bases from V and 0 bases from J, with 9 bases between. The CDR3 reads CASSMTGSTDTQYF. The CDR3 DNA sequence: TGTGCCAGCAGCATGACAGGCAGCACAGATACGCAGTATTTT.

This clone was seen more than once but under ten times. The rearrangement joins TRBV28 to TRBJ1-1; D is ambiguous. CDR1 and CDR2 (germline): MDHEN, SYDVKM. V dropped 8 bases and J dropped 5 bases, with 15 bases sitting between them. This CDR3 contains 13 residues. CDR3 in amino acids: CASGSLTATEAFF. The CDR3 DNA follows: TGTGCCAGCGGTAGTCTCACAGCTACTGAAGCTTTCTTT.

V is TRBV11-3 and J is TRBJ1-1; D is ambiguous. The CDR3 runs 16 residues. The V gene's germline CDR1 is SGHNT and CDR2 YENEEA. V lost 0 bases, J lost 11 bases, and 22 bases lay in between. Written as DNA, the CDR3 is TGTGCCAGCAGCTTAGATTCGGCGGGGAACACTGAAGGGGCTTTCTTT. Translating it yields CASSLDSAGNTEGAFF. The full variable domain, in which reference TRBV11-3 and TRBJ1-1 provide the parts outside the CDR3, is EAGVVQSPRYKIIEKKQPVAFWCNPISGHNTLYWYLQNLGQGPELLIRYENEEAVDDSQLPKDRFSAERLKGVDSTLKIQPAELGDSAVYLCASSLDSAGNTEGAFFGQGTRLTVV.

This clone is large within its sample. V is TRBV11-3 and J is TRBJ1-1; D possibly corresponds to TRBD1 (5 bases). The germline CDR1 and CDR2 sequences are SGHNT and YENEEA. Trimming left V 3 bases short and J 0 bases short, with 14 bases between. The CDR3 contains 16 residues. CDR3 sequence reads: CASSLVGGWMNTEAFF. The CDR3 region has the DNA TGTGCCAGCAGCTTGGTTGGGGGATGGATGAACACTGAAGCTTTCTTT.

This clone was recorded a few times. The rearrangement joins TRBV7-5 to TRBJ2-1; TRBD2 is taken as the D call from the table, unchecked against the DNA. TRBV7-5 is noted as a pseudogene. The CDR3 is 15 residues long. The DNA of the CDR3 is TGTGCCAGCAGCTTAAGGGGGACTAGCGTGAATGAGCAGTTCTTC. Translating gives CASSLRGTSVNEQFF.

This clone came up a few times. This chain uses TRBV11-3 with TRBJ2-5; 9 nucleotides line up with TRBD1. Trimming removed 4 bases from V and 3 bases from J; junction bases left unmatched: 9. Germline V gives CDR1 SGHNT, CDR2 YENEEA. This CDR3 contains 16 residues. The CDR3 nucleotides read TGTGCCAGCAGCTCCCGACAGGGGGGGTTCGAAGAGACCCAGTACTTC. Translation: CASSSRQGGFEETQYF.

This clone is judged medium-sized. V and J are TRBV11-3 and TRBJ2-7; D possibly corresponds to TRBD2 (6 bases). Germline assignment: CDR1 SGHNT and CDR2 YENEEA. This CDR3 region has 15 residues. V lost 5 bases, J lost 1 base, and 15 bases lay in between. The CDR3 region is CASSPGGEGSYEQYF. In DNA, the CDR3 is TGTGCCAGCAGCCCCGGAGGGGAAGGGTCCTACGAGCAGTACTTC.